The present T cell receptor (beta chain) was sequenced within a study of technical replicates of blood from a handful of donors. The CDR3 has 14 residues. V gave up 0 bases and J gave up 7 bases; unmatched junction bases: 6. Germline-derived CDR1 and CDR2 are SGHRS and YFSETQ. TCRdb's table, derived via immunoSEQ multiplex PCR, lists solely in-frame clones and lacks some. The table lists tens of thousands of clones, roughly 94% of them singletons. Sequencing input: T cells isolated from PBMCs. The J gene is TRBJ1-2, the V gene TRBV5-1, with 7 bases that match TRBD1. The receptor's source is a human donor in good health. This CDR3 reads CASSLDGTAGGYTF. The DNA for the CDR3 is TGCGCCAGCAGCTTGGATGGGACAGCTGGTGGCTACACCTTC.